These 29 T cell receptor beta chains were sequenced from one sample in a study of T-cell memory formation after mild COVID-19. MiXCR, applied by TCRdb to the 5' RACE reads, yields one record per CDR3 protein. The sample gives about 450,000 distinct CDR3 sequences, 20% to 30% of which show up once; over 10% is in the top ten. Input material: PBMCs or a T cell subset sorted from them (not recorded which). The receptors originated from an adult woman who had mild COVID-19 (a few samples of this study predate the infection). Cell type and time point are not known.

This clonotype has more than one count but fewer than ten. The genes are TRBV2 and TRBJ2-7, with TRBD2 identical over 8 bases. The CDR3 has 14 amino acids. Germline-derived CDR1 and CDR2 are SNHLY and FYNNEI. V lost 4 bases, J lost 3 bases, and 5 bases stayed unmatched. The CDR3 reads CASSASGGFYEQYF. The CDR3, as DNA: TGTGCCAGCAGTGCCTCGGGAGGGTTCTACGAGCAGTACTTC.

This clonotype was counted between two and nine times. The V call is TRBV10-3, the J call TRBJ2-1; D unresolved. CDR1 and CDR2 (germline): ENHRY, SYGVKD. Trimming cost V 4 bases and J 1 base, with 5 bases left between them. The CDR3 extends over 13 amino acids. The CDR3 DNA is TGTGCCATCAGTGTGGGTTCCTACAATGAGCAGTTCTTC. Translated: CAISVGSYNEQFF.

The rearrangement joins TRBV5-4 to TRBJ2-1; 15 bases are a match to TRBD2. Germline V gene data show CDR1 as SGHNT and CDR2 as YYREEE (reference sequence). CDR3 length: 17 amino acids. Unmatched junction bases numbered 13, after V lost 4 bases and J lost 11 bases. The CDR3 sequence: CASSTDIGLAGGLKQFF. The CDR3 DNA sequence: TGTGCCAGCAGCACCGATATTGGACTAGCGGGAGGGCTGAAGCAGTTCTTC.

In regard to this clonotype: An end of the junction differs from the germline gene, which may be a read error. CDR3 loop: CASSLGLAYDEQFF. For the CDR3, the DNA is TGTGCCAGCAGCTTAGGGCTAGCCTACGATGAGCAGTTCTTC. V usage is TRBV7-3 and J usage is TRBJ2-1; possible D gene TRBD2, 5 bases. The CDR3 covers 14 residues. Germline lookup yields CDR1 SGHTA and CDR2 FQGTGA.

The genes are TRBV7-6 and TRBJ2-7; D is perhaps TRBD1 (5 bases). The CDR3 length is 15 residues. CDR1 is SGHVS, CDR2 FNYEAQ, per germline. The V gene lost 3 bases and the J gene lost 3 bases, with 15 bases spanning the gap. DNA of the CDR3: TGTGCCAGCAGCTTGTCGGACACCAATATCTACGAGCAGTACTTC. This encodes CASSLSDTNIYEQYF.

The chain employs TRBV5-8 and TRBJ1-1; the D is unclear. Germline V gives CDR1 SGHTS, CDR2 YDEGEE. The CDR3 runs 19 residues. Trimming took 2 bases from V and 2 from J, leaving 25 bases between them. CDR3 region: CASSFEMWSGRPANTEAFF. CDR3 coding DNA: TGTGCCAGCAGCTTCGAGATGTGGTCGGGCCGGCCCGCTAACACTGAAGCTTTCTTT.

V and J are TRBV23-1 and TRBJ2-6; D is uncertain. TRBV23-1 is an ORF; its function is uncertain. This CDR3 has 13 residues. V was trimmed by 9 bases and J by 2 bases, leaving 8 bases between them. CDR3 sequence reads: CARDPPGANVLTF. CDR3 nucleotides: TGCGCCAGAGATCCCCCTGGGGCCAACGTCCTGACTTTC.

This clonotype showed up just once. The rearrangement links TRBV19 to TRBJ2-1; the D gene could be TRBD1 or TRBD2 (6 bases each). V dropped 6 bases and J dropped 3 bases, with 15 bases sitting between them. Per the germline V gene, CDR1 is LNHDA and CDR2 is SQIVND (reference sequence). This CDR3 is 15 amino acids long. DNA for the CDR3: TGTGCCAGTAGAATTACACAGGGAGGCTACAATGAGCAGTTCTTC. It codes for CASRITQGGYNEQFF.

The V gene is TRBV20-1, the J gene TRBJ2-1; the match to TRBD2 covers 7 bases. Trimming at V came to 1 base and at J to 0 bases, leaving 6 bases not matched to a gene. Germline CDR1 and CDR2: DFQATT and SNEGSKA (reference sequence). CDR3 length: 16 amino acids. The DNA of the CDR3 is TGCAGTGCTAGAGGGAAGCGGGGAAGCTCCTACAATGAGCAGTTCTTC. The encoded protein is CSARGKRGSSYNEQFF.

CDR3 region: CSVGRVRLLADTQYF. The CDR3 DNA reads as TGCAGCGTTGGGAGGGTTCGATTGCTCGCAGATACGCAGTATTTT. The chain links TRBV29-1 to TRBJ2-3, with D possibly TRBD2 on 6 matching bases. The V end lost 4 bases, the J end lost 4 bases, and 18 bases lay between the germline ends. Germline V gene lookup returns CDR1 SQVTM and CDR2 ANQGSEA. The CDR3 is 15 residues long.

This clonotype appeared many times. V gene TRBV11-2 combines with J gene TRBJ2-1, with unresolved D. The CDR3 is made up of 14 amino acids. The V gene lost 3 bases and the J gene lost 8 bases, with 14 bases spanning the gap. Germline V gene sequence: CDR1 SGHAT, CDR2 FQNNGV. This CDR3 is CASSFGPAPDEQFF. The CDR3 bases are TGTGCCAGCAGCTTCGGACCCGCCCCCGATGAGCAGTTCTTC.

This clonotype was counted only a few times. The V gene is TRBV15, the J gene TRBJ2-2; 9 nucleotides agree with TRBD2. V shed 7 bases and J 5 bases; nucleotides not matched to a gene: 8. CDR1 is LNHNV and CDR2 is YYDKDF in the germline V gene (reference sequence). The CDR3 runs 15 residues. CDR3: CATMLAGIGTGELFF. In DNA form, the CDR3 reads TGTGCCACCATGCTAGCGGGAATTGGAACCGGGGAGCTGTTTTTT. The whole variable domain, remainder taken from reference TRBV15 and TRBJ2-2, is DAMVIQNPRYQVTQFGKPVTLSCSQTLNHNVMYWYQQKSSQAPKLLFHYYDKDFNNEADTPDNFQSRRPNTSFCFLDIRSPGLGDTAMYLCATMLAGIGTGELFFGEGSRLTVL.

This chain uses TRBV7-9 with TRBJ2-7; no clear D gene. Germline V gives CDR1 SEHNR, CDR2 FQNEAQ (reference sequence). V lost 0 bases and J lost 0, with 12 bases in between. The CDR3 runs 16 residues. The CDR3 sequence: CASSLAIGRTSYEQYF. The CDR3 DNA reads TGTGCCAGCAGCTTAGCTATCGGCAGGACCTCCTACGAGCAGTACTTC.

The V gene is TRBV16, the J gene TRBJ2-1, with 8 bases that match TRBD1. The CDR3 spans 14 residues. Per germline, CDR1 KGHSY and CDR2 FQNENV. Trimming took 3 bases from V and 5 from J; bases not matched to a gene: 3. The DNA of the CDR3 is TGTGCCAGCAGCCACCTGACAGGGGACAATGAGCAGTTCTTC. The encoded protein is CASSHLTGDNEQFF.

The chain links TRBV20-1 to TRBJ1-4; D gene uncertain. The germline V and J ends were trimmed by 1 base and 3 bases, with 12 bases remaining between them. The CDR3 contains 15 residues. CDR1 and CDR2 from the germline V gene are DFQATT and SNEGSKA (reference sequence). CDR3 amino acids: CSARVHGEANEKLFF. CDR3 coding DNA: TGCAGTGCTAGAGTTCACGGGGAAGCTAATGAAAAACTGTTTTTT.

This clonotype has only a few counts. The chain recombines TRBV3-1 with TRBJ2-2, with 7 bases lining up with TRBD1. V lost 1 base to trimming and J lost 4 bases; unmatched junction nucleotides: 9. There are 17 residues in the CDR3. The germline CDR1 and CDR2 sequences are LGHDT and YNNKEL (reference sequence). CDR3 sequence: CASSQGGGQPLTGELFF. The DNA of the CDR3 is TGTGCCAGCAGCCAAGGAGGGGGACAGCCCCTCACCGGGGAGCTGTTTTTT.

The chain combines TRBV6-2 or TRBV6-3 with TRBJ2-4, with TRBD2 as a possible D gene (7 bases). Germline CDR1 is MNHEY and CDR2 is SVGEGT. The CDR3 totals 14 residues. Trimming took off 7 bases at V and 0 bases at J, with 10 bases between the two ends. For the CDR3, the DNA is TGTGCCAGCAACGGGGGGCTAGCCAAAAACATTCAGTACTTC. This encodes CASNGGLAKNIQYF.

A few counts support this clonotype. The chain recombines TRBV7-4 with TRBJ2-1, with a weak D call TRBD1 (6 bases). Germline V gene data show CDR1 as SGHVT and CDR2 as SQSDAQ. The CDR3 is 14 residues long. V shed 6 bases and J shed 6 bases, with 15 bases lying between them. The CDR3 loop reads CASSIRGMGNEQFF. For the CDR3, the DNA is TGTGCCAGCAGTATCAGGGGAATGGGCAATGAGCAGTTCTTC.

CDR3 protein: CASTTGRGKLFF. The CDR3 nucleotides read TGTGCCAGCACCACAGGGAGGGGAAAACTGTTTTTT. The chain recombines TRBV12-3 or TRBV12-4 with TRBJ1-4; the D gene is possibly TRBD1 (6 bases). The CDR3 consists of 12 residues. V was pared by 7 bases and J by 10 bases, with 13 bases between.

This clonotype has more than one count but fewer than ten. The chain employs TRBV6-2 or TRBV6-3 and TRBJ2-2, with 12 bases fitting TRBD2. With V trimmed by 5 bases and J by 5 bases, 3 bases remained unmatched. Germline CDR1 MNHEY, CDR2 SVGEGT. The CDR3 length is 15 residues. The CDR3 nucleotides are TGTGCCAGCAGTAACGGACTAGCGGGGACCGGGGAGCTGTTTTTT. Translating it yields CASSNGLAGTGELFF.

The chain recombines TRBV11-2 with TRBJ2-1, with 15 bases fitting TRBD2. Germline CDR1 and CDR2: SGHAT and FQNNGV. V dropped 1 base and J dropped 12; count of bases not matched to a gene: 4. The CDR3 extends over 15 amino acids. CDR3 in amino acids: CASSLVRGLAGGQFF. The CDR3 DNA is TGTGCCAGCAGCTTAGTTCGGGGACTAGCGGGAGGGCAGTTCTTC.

This chain connects TRBV5-5 to TRBJ1-5; D ambiguous. Germline values: CDR1 SGHKS, CDR2 YYEKEE (reference sequence). Deletions cut 0 bases from V and 3 bases from J, with 10 bases between. This CDR3 contains 15 residues. The CDR3 here is CASSLEAVNNQPQHF. For the CDR3, the DNA is TGTGCCAGCAGCTTGGAGGCAGTCAACAATCAGCCCCAGCATTTT.

The chain joins TRBV24-1 to TRBJ2-6, with 7 positions matching TRBD1. CDR3 size: 18 residues. Germline-derived CDR1 and CDR2 are KGHDR and SFDVKD. Losses at the gene ends were 1 base for V and 0 bases for J; bases not matched to a gene: 5. The CDR3, as DNA: TGTGCCACCAGTGATTTACCCCACAGGGGCTCTGGGGCCAACGTCCTGACTTTC. This sequence encodes CATSDLPHRGSGANVLTF.

This clonotype was counted a few times. CDR3 coding DNA: TGCAGCGTTGGGACCAGGGGTTCAGATACGCAGTATTTT. Translation: CSVGTRGSDTQYF. This chain connects TRBV29-1 to TRBJ2-3; D perhaps matches TRBD1 (6 bases). This CDR3 contains 13 residues. V was pared by 4 bases and J by 4 bases, with 12 bases between. Per germline, CDR1 SQVTM and CDR2 ANQGSEA.

The chain has TRBV20-1 and TRBJ2-2; 9 bases align to TRBD1. From germline, CDR1 is DFQATT and CDR2 SNEGSKA (reference sequence). This CDR3 region has 15 residues. Trimming took 6 bases from V and 1 from J; bases not matched to a gene: 6. The CDR3 sequence: CSATGTGKNTGELFF. The CDR3 DNA follows: TGCAGTGCCACCGGGACAGGGAAGAACACCGGGGAGCTGTTTTTT.

This clonotype appeared a few times. The rearrangement joins TRBV20-1 to TRBJ2-5; the D gene is possibly TRBD2 (5 bases). Germline V CDR1 and CDR2: DFQATT, SNEGSKA (reference sequence). V lost 6 bases and J 5 bases, leaving 19 bases between the germline ends. The CDR3 spans 14 residues. This CDR3 reads CSASLRIAMETQYF. CDR3 sequence (DNA): TGCAGTGCGTCATTGAGGATAGCGATGGAGACCCAGTACTTC.

The chain is built from TRBV7-2 and TRBJ2-1; 10 nucleotides line up with TRBD2. The CDR3 loop spans 15 amino acids. Germline lookup yields CDR1 SGHTA and CDR2 FQGNSA. The trim removed 3 bases at V and 4 bases at J, leaving 3 bases unmatched. CDR3 sequence: CASSFTSGIYNEQFF. Written as DNA, the CDR3 is TGTGCCAGCAGCTTCACTAGCGGGATTTACAATGAGCAGTTCTTC.

The chain employs TRBV5-1 and TRBJ2-3; a possible D gene is TRBD2 (5 bases). The germline V and J ends were trimmed by 4 bases and 1 base, with 10 bases remaining between them. This CDR3 is 14 amino acids long. The germline V gene encodes CDR1 SGHRS and CDR2 YFSETQ. The CDR3 sequence: CASSAGLGTDTQYF. In DNA, the CDR3 is TGCGCCAGCAGCGCCGGACTCGGCACAGATACGCAGTATTTT.

The genes are TRBV20-1 and TRBJ1-1, with 7 nucleotides matching TRBD1. This CDR3 has 13 residues. Per germline, CDR1 DFQATT and CDR2 SNEGSKA (reference sequence). V lost 2 bases to trimming and J lost 2 bases; unmatched junction nucleotides: 2. The CDR3 nucleotides are TGCAGTGCTAGACAGGGGGGAAACACTGAAGCTTTCTTT. Its protein product is CSARQGGNTEAFF.